This TCR beta chain was sequenced in a study of cytomegalovirus exposure and HLA in healthy donors (dated 2017 in TCRdb). Notes on the research overall: An earlier analysis of about 560 of the donors reported under 300 Gb of sequence data and 95 million to 140 million unique TCR beta sequences obtained from approximately 180 million T cells. To predict cytomegalovirus infection status, the study combined high-throughput TCR immunosequencing, statistical association of individual TCRs with disease status, and machine learning. All discovery cohort repertoires had been generated using a single sequencing platform. To study patterns of TCR occurrence, a later analysis re-analyzed previously published TCR beta repertoires from more than 550 donors and added high-resolution HLA genotyping. In a later genetic analysis, genome-wide SNP genotypes for about 65% of the 666 donors were used, and that subset was treated as a discovery cohort. Along with the approximately 620-subject first cohort, a separate validation cohort of over a hundred different subjects was used. Among some 410 genotyped donors of the cohort, an average of about 240,000 unique TCR beta nucleotide sequences was sequenced per donor, of which about 20% were non-productive. To decide whether each TCR beta V gene segment behaved as functional or pseudogenic, an earlier analysis of approximately 590 of the donors relied on high-throughput TCR beta sequencing. Donor age, sex, ethnicity and CMV serostatus were collected together with the repertoire data. The T cell repertoires of some 670 subjects were profiled by immunosequencing and related to cytomegalovirus serostatus. The aim of the study was to test whether cataloging public T cell receptors could identify signatures of past pathogen exposure. Roughly 300 gigabases of sequencing data and around 85 million unique TCR sequences made up an early release that covered approximately 650 HLA-typed donors. Of the approximately 400 genotyped donors, over 80% were placed in the genetic ancestry cluster associated with self-reported Caucasian donors. Typing coverage differed by locus: A, B, C, DRB1 and DQB1 were typed in roughly 629-630 donors, DQA1 in about 500, DPA1 in nearly 610, and DPB1 in 472. Class I and class II HLA loci were covered by the typing at four-digit resolution. The later analysis used no new phenotypic data to find candidate immune exposures, relying instead on TCR beta sequences and their occurrence across donors. Because of strong linkage in the cohort, roughly five DR-DQ haplotypes were treated as single units for association and clustering.

Beyond this particular receptor, the publication reports: In both the original and validation cohorts, the classifier was reported to diagnose cytomegalovirus status with high specificity and sensitivity. Sequencing depth was assumed to be roughly uniform across donors in the presence/absence analyses, though that assumption may not hold. In a later analysis, several top co-occurrence clusters were reported to appear linked to parvovirus B19, influenza, CMV and Epstein-Barr virus. A further reported finding was that TCR beta sequences accurately predicted the HLA-A and HLA-B alleles for most subjects in the first cohort. When HLA alleles, especially DR and DQ, strongly co-occurred, attributing TCR associations to individual alleles was difficult. Because counts were too low, some 16 rarely observed V segments, including chromosome 9 orphons, were excluded from the earlier analysis of 587 of the donors. Some IMGT-functional V segments, including TRBV6-2 and TRBV6-3, could not be distinguished by the 87-base-pair reads and were therefore excluded. In a later analysis, TCR association rates were found to vary across HLA loci, with the most associated TCRs seen for DRB1 alleles and the fewest for HLA-C alleles. In a later genetic analysis, fewer N-insertions in productive TCRs were reported among donors in an Asian-associated ancestry cluster than the roughly 700-donor mean. In vitro tests confirmed that a few of the cytomegalovirus-associated TCR beta chains recognize cytomegalovirus antigens. The sequencing pipeline was judged likely to have produced a cluster of highly shared sequence variants as a technical artifact. According to a later analysis, most CMV-associated TCR beta chains appeared to be HLA-restricted, and the HLA associations seemed to be driven largely by CMV exposure. An association between a missense DCLRE1C variant and V-gene and J-gene trimming of TCR beta chains was found in a later genetic analysis and replicated in an independent cohort. In an earlier analysis of roughly 560 of the donors, most TCR beta V segments were observed in productive rearrangements about 90% or about 30% of the time, broadly matching IMGT annotations. The cohort was sequenced for TCR beta chains only, and without alpha or paired-chain data the features that could be detected were limited. A total of some 180 TCR beta chains were listed by the study as associated with cytomegalovirus. CMV serostatus was the only immune exposure information available for the cohort. It was suggested by the authors that the approach could potentially be generalized to other disease states and immunological phenotypes. Linkage disequilibrium might explain the correlated functional status among segregating V segments, but an unknown experimental factor could not be ruled out. Most TCR sequences were observed very rarely across donors, whereas some public TCRs were present in many individuals. A later analysis associated roughly 17,000 TCR beta sequences with specific HLA alleles at a false discovery rate of 0.05. Because HLA typing was unavailable for some donors at each locus, only the typed subset was used in association tests. A later analysis found that HLA-associated TCR beta chains were more clonally expanded and had lower generation probabilities than equally common non-associated chains.

From the germline V gene, CDR1 is SGHAT and CDR2 is FQNNGV. At the junction V is shortened by 4 bases and J by 4 bases, with 11 bases in between. Including cysteine and phenylalanine, the CDR3 has 13 amino acids. The entry retains the CDR3 DNA only, 39 bases that are in frame from base 1. Libraries came from the immunoSEQ multiplex PCR assay. For the multiplex PCR, a mixture combining 60 forward primers for TCR Vbeta segments and 13 reverse primers for TCR Jbeta segments was used. A multiplex PCR assay on genomic DNA amplified the CDR3 region of rearranged TCR beta genes. Amplified TCR beta libraries were sequenced as 87-base-pair reads on the Illumina HiSeq System. From the authors' description of their analysis: A later analysis counted tens of millions of unique TCR beta chains across the 500 to 850 repertoires, and roughly 11 million of these chains were shared by at least two donors. Raw reads were error-corrected and collapsed into unique sequences with a nearest-neighbor algorithm that merged closely related sequences to remove PCR and sequencing errors. To assign V, D and J gene segments, CDR3 sequences were aligned to IMGT reference sequences. For a sequence to be retained, a match of at least six nucleotides to both a V gene segment and a J gene segment was required. A rearrangement was called productive if the CDR3 had no stop codons and remained in frame with V and J, and every other rearrangement was called non-productive. Following IMGT convention, CDR3 was defined as the stretch from the second conserved V-encoded cysteine up to the conserved J-encoded phenylalanine. Sequences without an unambiguous match to a single V gene segment were excluded from the earlier analysis of approximately 560 of the donors. An earlier analysis of about 600 of the donors called V segments functional above 56.7% productive rearrangements and segregating when the between-donor standard deviation exceeded 5%. To diagnose cytomegalovirus status from the catalog of TCR beta chain sequences, a statistical classification framework was built. In a later analysis, TCR nucleotide sequences were compared against IMGT/GENE-DB human TR gene sequences so that V and J genes could be assigned. In a later analysis, CDR3 sequences and most-parsimonious VDJ recombination scenarios were assigned using the TCRdist pipeline. A later analysis defined each TCR beta chain by its CDR3 amino acid sequence plus V-gene family, and excluded reads lacking a unique V-gene family. In a later analysis, nearly 600 highly shared, low-generation-probability nucleotide sequences were removed to address suspected cross-contamination and a sequencing artifact. For each public chain, a later analysis derived a clonal expansion index from normalized ranks of inferred template counts within each repertoire. A later analysis computed generation probabilities with a VDJ recombination model fitted to out-of-frame rearrangements, and checked the results against IGoR. A later analysis scored TCR-TCR, TCR-HLA and TCR-CMV co-occurrence with hypergeometric tests, applying a repertoire-size bias correction to TCR pairs. To estimate false discovery rates, a later analysis permuted the HLA or CMV assignments 20 times. A later analysis grouped co-occurring TCRs with DBSCAN, adding TCRdist sequence similarity when clustering within HLA-allele-positive subsets. For co-occurrence clustering, repertoires with fewer than 30,000 or more than 120,000 public chains were excluded, along with five or six repertoires with anomalous nucleotide sharing. The clones in this table, taken by TCRdb from immuneACCESS, are in-frame only. Not every clone is retained; where verified, under half of the shortfall comes from an unresolved V gene, and the cause of the rest is unknown. V, J and clone size reflect that table, while D and trimming were determined from the DNA. The sample data list 150,000 or so clones, and more than 70% of these were observed just once. The ten largest clonotypes hold 10% to 12% of the sample.

About this clone itself: The antigen this receptor binds is unknown. Base qualities are not at hand, and no much larger clone is one base apart.

The cohort consisted of more than 650 healthy bone marrow donors. All cohort members were sampled while nominally healthy, although unrecorded immune exposures were likely present. The donor was CMV seropositive and was included in the group of 250 to 300 seropositive cohort members. Every donor gave a peripheral blood sample, and the peripheral blood mononuclear cells from that sample were used for TCR beta sequencing. Genomic DNA extraction from the blood cell samples was performed with the Qiagen DNeasy Blood Extraction Kit. Rearrangement joined TRBV11-2 to TRBJ2-7; the D gene cannot be named for sure. Sequenced sample: PBMCs. This clonotype originated in a man younger than 35 in good health and CMV-seropositive. The base sequence is TGTGCCAGCAGCTCCCGTGACTTATACGAGCAGTACTTC. Translated, this is CASSSRDLYEQYF.